Listed here are 27 T cell receptor beta chains from one sample, sequenced in a study of T cell clones after liver transplantation. Sequenced by immunoSEQ multiplex PCR; TCRdb stores in-frame clones only, minus some. Of approximately 10,000 clones in the sample, approximately 74% were seen once. The source was CD4+ T cells from blood, collected around 31 months after liver transplant. The receptors stem from a human patient who received a liver transplant. Some of these T cells may belong to the graft donor.

The chain recombines TRBV9 with TRBJ2-1; a possible D gene is TRBD1 (5 bases). The germline V gene has CDR1 SGDLS and CDR2 YYNGEE. The ends were cut back, 0 bases at V and 3 bases at J, with 10 bases in the middle. This CDR3 has 15 residues. CDR3 region: CASSVGGQVYNEQFF. The CDR3 region has the DNA TGTGCCAGCAGCGTAGGGGGCCAGGTCTACAATGAGCAGTTCTTC. Full variable domain (outside the CDR3, taken from reference TRBV9 and TRBJ2-1): DSGVTQTPKHLITATGQRVTLRCSPRSGDLSVYWYQQSLDQGLQFLIQYYNGEERAKGNILERFSAQQFPDLHSELNLSSLELGDSALYFCASSVGGQVYNEQFFGPGTRLTVL.

J is TRBJ2-5 and V is TRBV30; the D call may be TRBD1 or TRBD2 (5 bases each). Germline CDR1 GTSNPN, CDR2 SVGIG (reference sequence). The CDR3 totals 15 residues. Trimming removed 2 bases from V and 4 bases from J, with 17 bases in between. CDR3 DNA: TGTGCCTGGAGTCGTACCCCGGGACCGGGAGAGACCCAGTACTTC. This translates into CAWSRTPGPGETQYF.

This clone was detected only a few times. The CDR3 DNA follows: TGTGCCACAACCGACATCTTTAGCAATCAGCCCCAGCATTTT. It yields the protein CATTDIFSNQPQHF. V is TRBV19 and J is TRBJ1-5, with D unclear. Trimming cost V 10 bases and J 0 bases, with 13 bases left between them. This CDR3 comprises 14 residues. Per germline, CDR1 LNHDA and CDR2 SQIVND (reference sequence). Full variable domain (outside the CDR3, taken from reference TRBV19 and TRBJ1-5): DGGITQSPKYLFRKEGQNVTLSCEQNLNHDAMYWYRQDPGQGLRLIYYSQIVNDFQKGDIAEGYSVSREKKESFPLTVTSAQKNPTAFYLCATTDIFSNQPQHFGDGTRLSIL.

The chain has TRBV4-1 and TRBJ1-4; D is uncertain. The CDR3 runs to 15 residues. Deletions cut 0 bases from V and 3 bases from J, with 8 bases between. The germline CDR1 and CDR2 sequences are MGHRA and YSYEKL. The DNA of the CDR3 is TGCGCCAGCAGCCAAGAGTTATGGTCTAATGAAAAACTGTTTTTT. Amino acid sequence: CASSQELWSNEKLFF.

The rearrangement joins TRBV6-4 to TRBJ2-3; 9 positions match TRBD2. From germline, CDR1 is MRHNA and CDR2 SNTAGT. With 3 bases clipped from V and 6 bases from J, the junction kept 7 bases outside the gene matches. The CDR3 sequence is 15 residues long. In DNA, the CDR3 is TGTGCCAGCAGTGAGGTGGCGGGAGGGCCGGATACGCAGTATTTT. Its protein product is CASSEVAGGPDTQYF.

The chain couples TRBV19 to TRBJ1-5; 8 bases fit TRBD1. V trimming: 9 bases; J trimming: 1 base; junction bases outside the gene matches: 2. Germline V gene sequence: CDR1 LNHDA, CDR2 SQIVND (reference sequence). The CDR3 loop spans 13 amino acids. CDR3 DNA sequence: TGTGCCAGCAGACAGGGGAGCAATCAGCCCCAGCATTTT. It codes for CASRQGSNQPQHF.

A word on this clone: One junction end does not reproduce the germline sequence, and a read error may be involved. The J gene is TRBJ2-7, the V gene TRBV28; either TRBD1 or TRBD2 may supply D (6 bases each). This CDR3 comprises 12 residues. Germline loops: CDR1 MDHEN, CDR2 SYDVKM. The CDR3 region is CASSFGGPGPVF. The CDR3, as DNA: TGTGCCAGCAGTTTCGGGGGCCCTGGACCAGTCTTC.

The chain carries TRBV12-5 and TRBJ2-5, with a weak D call TRBD1 (6 bases). Germline values: CDR1 LGHNT, CDR2 FRNRAP. This CDR3 region has 16 residues. V lost 1 base and J lost 5, with 17 bases in between. CDR3 bases: TGTGCTAGTGGTTTGGGGGGGCTAGAGATGCGCGAGACCCAGTACTTC. The encoded protein is CASGLGGLEMRETQYF.

This clone was observed a handful of times. The chain uses TRBV19 and TRBJ2-1; 8 nucleotides match TRBD1. The V segment lost 4 bases and the J segment 7 bases; nucleotides outside the gene matches: 3. The CDR3 has 13 residues. CDR1 LNHDA and CDR2 SQIVND come from the germline V gene (reference sequence). DNA for the CDR3: TGTGCCAGTAGTAGGACAGGGCAAAATGAGCAGTTCTTC. Its protein product is CASSRTGQNEQFF.

Comments on this clone: This sample also contains other DNA sequences that code for the same CDR3. The rearrangement links TRBV4-3 to TRBJ1-1, with D uncertain. Trimming removed 1 base from V and 1 base from J, with 4 bases in between. This CDR3 spans 13 amino acids. The germline gives CDR1 LGHNA, CDR2 YSLEER. The CDR3 here is CASSQAGNTEAFF. The CDR3 nucleotides read TGCGCCAGCAGCCAAGCAGGGAACACTGAAGCTTTCTTT.

A single count supports this clone. The V gene is TRBV28, the J gene TRBJ1-5; a possible D gene is TRBD1 (6 bases). Germline CDR1 is MDHEN and CDR2 is SYDVKM. Trimming took 5 bases from V and 6 from J, leaving 14 bases between them. This CDR3 spans 14 amino acids. The CDR3 nucleotides read TGTGCCAGCAGTATACAGGGATTTGGTCAGCCCCAGCATTTT. It codes for CASSIQGFGQPQHF.

V is TRBV7-8 and J is TRBJ2-7; D possibly uses TRBD1 or TRBD2 (5 bases each). The CDR3 runs 18 residues. Germline-derived CDR1 and CDR2 are SGHVS and FQNEAQ. Trimming took 2 bases from V and 6 from J, leaving 26 bases between them. The CDR3 loop is CASSLTGRSQVVAGEQYF. The CDR3 region has the DNA TGTGCCAGCAGCTTAACGGGACGGAGCCAGGTCGTCGCCGGCGAGCAGTACTTC.

This clone appeared a few times. V gene TRBV6-6 combines with J gene TRBJ2-5; 10 nucleotides line up with TRBD1. The length of the CDR3 is 14 residues. Germline loops: CDR1 MNHNY, CDR2 SVGAGI (reference sequence). Germline trimming cut 1 base from V and 5 bases from J; bases unmatched to any gene: 1. CDR3 sequence: CASSYLGQGETQYF. The CDR3 DNA sequence: TGTGCCAGCAGTTACTTGGGACAGGGGGAGACCCAGTACTTC.

J is TRBJ2-7 and V is TRBV7-6; D is uncertain. The CDR3 is made up of 13 amino acids. CDR1 and CDR2 from the germline V gene are SGHVS and FNYEAQ. The V end was cut by 1 base, the J end by 2 bases, with 6 bases between. CDR3 residues: CASSLDDTYEQYF. The DNA for the CDR3 is TGTGCCAGCAGCTTAGACGACACCTACGAGCAGTACTTC.

The chain has TRBV29-1 and TRBJ2-3; TRBD1 is a possible D gene (6 bases). Germline V lookup: CDR1 SQVTM, CDR2 ANQGSEA. The CDR3 contains 13 residues. V lost 6 bases, J lost 2 bases, and 12 bases lay in between. CDR3 DNA sequence: TGCAGCGTGAGTTTGGGGGCCACAGATACGCAGTATTTT. Protein product: CSVSLGATDTQYF.

The sample holds a few counts of this clone. The chain uses TRBV19 and TRBJ1-1; D is unclear. Deletions cut 5 bases from V and 0 bases from J, with 22 bases between. CDR1 LNHDA and CDR2 SQIVND come from the germline V gene (reference sequence). The length of the CDR3 is 18 residues. CDR3: CASSGDGGLGLMNTEAFF. CDR3 bases: TGTGCCAGTAGTGGCGACGGCGGGCTCGGGTTGATGAACACTGAAGCTTTCTTT.

The rearrangement links TRBV5-1 to TRBJ1-1, with D unclear. The CDR3 is 16 amino acids. Trimming pared 0 bases from V and 1 base from J, leaving 13 bases between. CDR1 and CDR2 (germline): SGHRS, YFSETQ. CDR3 bases: TGCGCCAGCAGCTTGGGGGTAGGAAGGGAGAACACTGAAGCTTTCTTT. Translation: CASSLGVGRENTEAFF. Supplemented by reference TRBV5-1 and TRBJ1-1, the full variable domain reads KAGVTQTPRYLIKTRGQQVTLSCSPISGHRSVSWYQQTPGQGLQFLFEYFSETQRNKGNFPGRFSGRQFSNSRSEMNVSTLELGDSALYLCASSLGVGRENTEAFFGQGTRLTVV.

V gene TRBV7-9 combines with J gene TRBJ2-1, with D perhaps being TRBD1 or TRBD2 (6 bases each). V lost 4 bases to trimming and J lost 2 bases, with 12 bases between them. The CDR3 has 15 amino acids. The germline V gene has CDR1 SEHNR and CDR2 FQNEAQ (reference sequence). CDR3 nucleotides: TGTGCCAGCAGCTATGAGGGGGGTACCTACAATGAGCAGTTCTTC. Its protein product is CASSYEGGTYNEQFF.

By its share, this clone is medium-sized. The chain carries TRBV27 and TRBJ2-5, with unresolved D. In germline, CDR1 is MNHEY, CDR2 SMNVEV (reference sequence). The CDR3 runs 13 residues. Trimming took off 4 bases at V and 2 bases at J, with 8 bases between the two ends. The CDR3 region has the DNA TGTGCCAGCAGTTGGTTCGGACAAGAGACCCAGTACTTC. Its translation is CASSWFGQETQYF.

As to this clone: Germline is not matched at one junction end, which may reflect a read error. The chain joins TRBV5-1 to TRBJ2-7; D is undetermined. The germline V gene has CDR1 SGHRS and CDR2 YFSETQ. This CDR3 contains 12 residues. The CDR3 DNA is TGTGCCAGCAGCTCTAGACACTACGAGCAGTACTTC. Residues: CASSSRHYEQYF.

V and J are TRBV19 and TRBJ2-5; D may match TRBD1 or TRBD2 (5 bases each). Germline assignment: CDR1 LNHDA and CDR2 SQIVND (reference sequence). V shed 5 bases and J shed 1 base, with 11 bases lying between them. The CDR3 length is 14 residues. CDR3 residues: CASSHVGTQETQYF. In nucleotides, the CDR3 is TGTGCCAGTAGTCATGTCGGGACCCAAGAGACCCAGTACTTC. The full variable domain, rest sourced from reference TRBV19 and TRBJ2-5, is DGGITQSPKYLFRKEGQNVTLSCEQNLNHDAMYWYRQDPGQGLRLIYYSQIVNDFQKGDIAEGYSVSREKKESFPLTVTSAQKNPTAFYLCASSHVGTQETQYFGPGTRLLVL.

The chain couples TRBV7-9 to TRBJ1-4; the match to TRBD1 covers 7 bases. After removal of 5 bases from V and 7 bases from J, the junction contained 10 bases not matched to a gene. Germline V gene lookup returns CDR1 SEHNR and CDR2 FQNEAQ (reference sequence). The CDR3 runs to 15 residues. The CDR3 reads CASSPPTGPSEKLFF. CDR3 DNA sequence: TGTGCCAGCAGCCCGCCGACAGGGCCTAGTGAAAAACTGTTTTTT. Using reference TRBV7-9 and TRBJ1-4 for the parts outside the CDR3, the full variable domain is DTGVSQNPRHKITKRGQNVTFRCDPISEHNRLYWYRQTLGQGPEFLTYFQNEAQLEKSRLLSDRFSAERPKGSFSTLEIQRTEQGDSAMYLCASSPPTGPSEKLFFGSGTQLSVL.

V usage is TRBV4-1 and J usage is TRBJ2-1; 7 nucleotides align to TRBD2. Looked up from germline, CDR1 is MGHRA and CDR2 is YSYEKL. With 8 bases clipped from V and 0 bases from J, the junction kept 4 bases outside the gene matches. The CDR3 totals 14 residues. This CDR3 reads CASGGGNSYNEQFF. DNA for the CDR3: TGCGCCAGCGGCGGGGGTAACTCCTACAATGAGCAGTTCTTC.

This clone has a handful of counts. V usage is TRBV6-1 and J usage is TRBJ1-4; the D is unclear. In germline, CDR1 is MNHNS, CDR2 SASEGT. The CDR3 length is 16 residues. V shed 2 bases and J shed 7 bases, with 17 bases lying between them. This CDR3 is CASSESPELLGEKLFF. CDR3 coding DNA: TGTGCCAGCAGTGAATCCCCCGAGTTGCTGGGTGAAAAACTGTTTTTT.

In its sample, this clone was seen a few times. CDR3 DNA sequence: TGTGCCAGCAGTGTACGGGGAGGTACAGGGTTTTCGTCTGAAGCTTTCTTT. Its translation is CASSVRGGTGFSSEAFF. The rearrangement uses TRBV6-1 and TRBJ1-1; D is perhaps TRBD1 (6 bases). CDR1 and CDR2 (germline): MNHNS, SASEGT. The CDR3 runs to 17 residues. Between the trimmed V and J ends, which lost 4 bases and 6 bases, there was a span of 24 bases.

The chain has TRBV19 and TRBJ1-1, with 7 bases that match TRBD1. V was pared by 10 bases and J by 0 bases, with 5 bases of the junction left unmatched. This CDR3 region has 13 residues. Germline V CDR1 and CDR2: LNHDA, SQIVND (reference sequence). The CDR3 spells CATKGALNTEAFF. The DNA of the CDR3 is TGTGCCACCAAGGGGGCTCTGAACACTGAAGCTTTCTTT. Filled out from reference TRBV19 and TRBJ1-1, the complete variable domain reads DGGITQSPKYLFRKEGQNVTLSCEQNLNHDAMYWYRQDPGQGLRLIYYSQIVNDFQKGDIAEGYSVSREKKESFPLTVTSAQKNPTAFYLCATKGALNTEAFFGQGTRLTVV.

This clone is medium-sized (0.01 to 0.1%). The genes are TRBV9 and TRBJ2-1; 11 bases match TRBD2. J gave up 7 bases and V 3 bases, and 6 bases lay outside the gene matches. The V gene's germline CDR1 is SGDLS and CDR2 YYNGEE. The CDR3 loop spans 15 amino acids. The CDR3 region is CASSALSGGANEQFF. CDR3 in DNA: TGTGCCAGCAGCGCCCTTAGCGGGGGGGCTAATGAGCAGTTCTTC. The whole variable domain, filled in from reference TRBV9 and TRBJ2-1, reads DSGVTQTPKHLITATGQRVTLRCSPRSGDLSVYWYQQSLDQGLQFLIQYYNGEERAKGNILERFSAQQFPDLHSELNLSSLELGDSALYFCASSALSGGANEQFFGPGTRLTVL.